These 23 T cell receptor beta chains came from one sample sequenced in a study of blood T cell repertoires in COVID-19. Profiled with immunoSEQ multiplex PCR; TCRdb holds only in-frame clones, not every one. The sample lists about 140,000 clones, roughly four fifths occurring once. Specimen: peripheral blood. These TCRs come from an elderly woman with active or convalescent COVID-19.

The V call is TRBV6-5, the J call TRBJ1-1, with D possibly being TRBD1 (5 bases). Germline values: CDR1 MNHEY, CDR2 SVGAGI. The CDR3 runs 13 residues. Trimming stripped 6 bases from V and 2 bases from J, with 10 bases between. The DNA for the CDR3 is TGTGCCAGCAGATCGGGGGGAAACACTGAAGCTTTCTTT. Translation gives CASRSGGNTEAFF.

This sequence joins TRBV28 and TRBJ1-1, with TRBD1 matching over 7 bases. V was pared by 6 bases and J by 5 bases, with 9 bases of the junction left unmatched. The CDR3 contains 14 residues. Per germline, CDR1 MDHEN and CDR2 SYDVKM. The CDR3 nucleotides are TGTGCCAGCAGCGGACAGGTTTTTTGGACTGAAGCTTTCTTT. Protein sequence: CASSGQVFWTEAFF.

The J gene is TRBJ2-6, the V gene TRBV5-5; perhaps TRBD1 as D (5 bases). The germline V and J ends were trimmed by 1 base and 2 bases, with 13 bases remaining between them. CDR1 is SGHKS, CDR2 YYEKEE, per germline (reference sequence). This CDR3 has 17 amino acids. CDR3 sequence (DNA): TGTGCCAGCAGCTTGACAGGCCGGTCTACTGGGGCCAACGTCCTGACTTTC. Its translation: CASSLTGRSTGANVLTF. The variable domain in full, with the rest retrieved from reference TRBV5-5 and TRBJ2-6, is DAGVTQSPTHLIKTRGQQVTLRCSPISGHKSVSWYQQVLGQGPQFIFQYYEKEERGRGNFPDRFSARQFPNYSSELNVNALLLGDSALYLCASSLTGRSTGANVLTFGAGSRLTVL.

The chain links TRBV5-8 to TRBJ1-2; D possibly corresponds to TRBD1 (6 bases). The CDR3 is 12 residues long. Trimming removed 2 bases at V and 8 bases at J, with 10 bases between. CDR1 and CDR2 (germline): SGHTS, YDEGEE. The CDR3 spells CASSLQGRGYTF. CDR3 DNA: TGTGCCAGCAGCTTACAGGGCCGGGGCTACACCTTC. Combining the CDR3 with reference TRBV5-8 and TRBJ1-2 gives the whole variable domain EAGVTQSPTHLIKTRGQQATLRCSPISGHTSVYWYQQALGLGLQFLLWYDEGEERNRGNFPPRFSGRQFPNYSSELNVNALELEDSALYLCASSLQGRGYTFGSGTRLTVV.

The CDR3 coding sequence is TGTGCCACCAGCAGAAGAGCGGAGAGGATTCAGCCCCAGCATTTT. Protein sequence: CATSRRAERIQPQHF. The V gene is TRBV15, the J gene TRBJ1-5; no reliable D call. V lost 2 bases and J 6 bases, leaving 14 bases between the germline ends. Germline CDR1 and CDR2: LNHNV and YYDKDF (reference sequence). The CDR3 runs to 15 residues.

This clone was observed a few times. The V gene is TRBV7-6, the J gene TRBJ2-2; 8 bases line up with TRBD1. J gave up 5 bases and V 4 bases, and 12 bases lay outside the gene matches. In germline, CDR1 is SGHVS, CDR2 FNYEAQ. This CDR3 comprises 17 residues. This CDR3 is CASSSTFGQGGTGELFF. For the CDR3, the DNA is TGTGCCAGCAGCTCGACGTTCGGACAGGGAGGAACCGGGGAGCTGTTTTTT. Full variable domain (rest looked up from reference TRBV7-6 and TRBJ2-2): GAGVSQSPRYKVTKRGQDVALRCDPISGHVSLYWYRQALGQGPEFLTYFNYEAQQDKSGLPNDRFSAERPEGSISTLTIQRTEQRDSAMYRCASSSTFGQGGTGELFFGEGSRLTVL.

The V and J genes are TRBV28 and TRBJ1-1, with TRBD1 as a possible D gene (5 bases). CDR1 and CDR2 from the germline V gene are MDHEN and SYDVKM. This CDR3 is 15 amino acids long. Trimming removed 1 base from V and 4 bases from J, with 13 bases in between. CDR3 coding DNA: TGTGCCAGCAGTTTATTGGGGGGGGGATCCACTGAAGCTTTCTTT. Protein: CASSLLGGGSTEAFF.

In DNA, the CDR3 is TGTGCCATCAGTGGGACTAGTGGGGAGACCGGGGAGCTGTTTTTT. This sequence encodes CAISGTSGETGELFF. The gene calls are TRBV10-3 and TRBJ2-2, with TRBD2 identical over 7 bases. Germline V gene lookup returns CDR1 ENHRY and CDR2 SYGVKD. The CDR3 sequence is 15 residues long. V gave up 4 bases and J gave up 5 bases; unmatched junction bases: 7.

The V call is TRBV4-3, the J call TRBJ2-7, with D uncertain. The CDR3 spans 13 residues. The germline V gene has CDR1 LGHNA and CDR2 YSLEER. Trimming took 1 base from V and 4 from J, leaving 8 bases between them. In nucleotides, the CDR3 is TGCGCCAGCAGCCAAGGGCCAAAGTACGAGCAGTACTTC. This gives the protein CASSQGPKYEQYF.

This clone was counted many times. The CDR3 DNA sequence: TGTGCCAGTACCGCGGGACAGGGGAACACTGAAGCTTTCTTT. It translates to CASTAGQGNTEAFF. The chain combines TRBV19 with TRBJ1-1; 9 bases map to TRBD1. The CDR3 extends over 14 amino acids. The junction had 4 bases not matched to a gene; V was cut back by 7 bases and J by 1 base. CDR1 is LNHDA, CDR2 SQIVND, per germline (reference sequence).

This sequence joins TRBV4-2 and TRBJ1-2, with D unresolved. Deletions cut 3 bases from V and 5 bases from J, with 10 bases between. CDR1 LGHNA and CDR2 YNFKEQ come from the germline V gene. The CDR3 sequence is 13 residues long. DNA of the CDR3: TGTGCCAGCAGCCATAGTTCGCTGTATGGCTACACCTTC. This sequence encodes CASSHSSLYGYTF.

The chain carries TRBV5-5 and TRBJ1-4; no clear D gene. V was shortened by 1 base and J by 7 bases, with 14 bases between the two germline ends. The CDR3 is made up of 15 amino acids. Germline CDR1 reads SGHKS; CDR2 reads YYEKEE (reference sequence). The CDR3, as DNA: TGTGCCAGCAGCTTGTTCCGGGTGGGTGGTGAAAAACTGTTTTTT. This gives the protein CASSLFRVGGEKLFF.

This chain uses TRBV30 with TRBJ1-3; D is perhaps TRBD1 (6 bases). CDR1 is GTSNPN and CDR2 is SVGIG in the germline V gene (reference sequence). V was clipped by 6 bases and J by 2 bases, with 11 bases between them. The CDR3 covers 13 residues. The CDR3 loop is CACSQGAGNTIYF. Written as DNA, the CDR3 is TGTGCCTGCTCACAGGGTGCTGGAAACACCATATATTTT.

The rearrangement links TRBV30 to TRBJ2-3, with a possible D match to TRBD2 (5 bases). CDR1 is GTSNPN, CDR2 SVGIG, per germline (reference sequence). Trimming removed 3 bases at V and 5 bases at J, with 6 bases between. This CDR3 spans 11 amino acids. The CDR3 sequence: CAWSREDTQYF. CDR3 nucleotides: TGTGCCTGGAGCCGGGAAGATACGCAGTATTTT.

This clone has only a few counts. CDR3 loop: CASSPAGPDPEKLFF. The CDR3 region has the DNA TGTGCCAGCAGTCCCGCAGGGCCTGATCCTGAAAAACTGTTTTTT. V is TRBV28 and J is TRBJ1-4, with D perhaps matching TRBD1 (5 bases). The germline V gene encodes CDR1 MDHEN and CDR2 SYDVKM. CDR3 length equals 15 residues. Deletions cut 5 bases from V and 7 bases from J, with 17 bases between.

The J gene is TRBJ1-1, the V gene TRBV18, with TRBD1 identical over 8 bases. With V trimmed by 1 base and J by 5 bases, 15 bases remained unmatched. Per the germline V gene, CDR1 is KGHSH and CDR2 is LQKENI. The CDR3 sequence is 18 residues long. This chain's CDR3 is CASSPQGQGRGGWTEAFF. The CDR3 coding sequence is TGTGCCAGCTCACCACAAGGACAGGGAAGGGGTGGGTGGACTGAAGCTTTCTTT.

In its sample, this clone was seen a few times. This rearrangement joins TRBV18 to TRBJ2-7; a weak D match, TRBD1 (6 bases). This CDR3 contains 14 residues. The germline CDR1 and CDR2 sequences are KGHSH and LQKENI. V was shortened by 6 bases and J by 3 bases, with 15 bases between the two germline ends. The CDR3 sequence is CASSEQGPYYEQYF. The CDR3, as DNA: TGTGCCAGCTCCGAGCAGGGGCCGTACTACGAGCAGTACTTC.

The chain has TRBV7-8 and TRBJ1-4, with TRBD1 as a possible D gene (5 bases). The CDR3 sequence is 14 residues long. Germline V gene sequence: CDR1 SGHVS, CDR2 FQNEAQ. Trimming removed 5 bases at V and 5 bases at J, with 12 bases between. The CDR3 bases are TGTGCCAGCAGCCAACAGGTGGGAAATGAAAAACTGTTTTTT. Its translation: CASSQQVGNEKLFF.

This rearrangement joins TRBV30 to TRBJ1-2, with 7 positions matching TRBD1. The germline V gene has CDR1 GTSNPN and CDR2 SVGIG (reference sequence). V lost 5 bases, J lost 2 bases, and 8 bases stayed unmatched. The CDR3 consists of 14 residues. For the CDR3, the DNA is TGTGCCTGGGGGTCAGGGGGAACGAACTATGGCTACACCTTC. Translating it yields CAWGSGGTNYGYTF.

Remarks on this clone: Other nucleotide sequences from this sample produce the same CDR3. This chain uses TRBV3-1 (or the pseudogene TRBV3-2) with TRBJ1-1, with 7 nucleotides matching TRBD1. The CDR3 runs 12 residues. V was clipped by 1 base and J by 11 bases; unmatched bases: 4. Germline values: CDR1 LGHDT, CDR2 YNNKEL (reference sequence). In DNA form, the CDR3 reads TGTGCCAGCAGCCAAGGACAGGGAACGGCTTTCTTT. Amino acids: CASSQGQGTAFF.

This clone has just one count. The DNA of the CDR3 is TGTGCCAGCAGCTTGGCCCAGGGGGGAAACACCATATATTTT. It is translated as CASSLAQGGNTIYF. The genes are TRBV5-6 and TRBJ1-3; TRBD1 is a possible D gene (6 bases). Trimming took 0 bases from V and 4 from J, leaving 8 bases between them. CDR1 and CDR2 (germline): SGHDT, YYEEEE. The CDR3 loop spans 14 amino acids.

This clone was observed a single time. The rearrangement joins TRBV4-3 to TRBJ1-1; D is perhaps TRBD1 (5 bases). The length of the CDR3 is 14 residues. Germline V gene sequence: CDR1 LGHNA, CDR2 YSLEER. Trimming took 3 bases from V and 4 from J, leaving 12 bases between them. CDR3 sequence reads: CASSHQGRGTEAFF. Here the CDR3 DNA reads TGCGCCAGCAGCCATCAGGGAAGAGGCACTGAAGCTTTCTTT.

The rearrangement uses TRBV18 and TRBJ1-3; 8 nucleotides align to TRBD1. CDR1 KGHSH and CDR2 LQKENI come from the germline V gene. Losses at the gene ends were 2 bases for V and 4 bases for J; bases not matched to a gene: 7. The CDR3 loop spans 16 amino acids. CDR3 sequence reads: CASSPEFRDRGNTIYF. The CDR3 coding sequence is TGTGCCAGCTCACCAGAGTTCCGGGACAGGGGAAACACCATATATTTT.